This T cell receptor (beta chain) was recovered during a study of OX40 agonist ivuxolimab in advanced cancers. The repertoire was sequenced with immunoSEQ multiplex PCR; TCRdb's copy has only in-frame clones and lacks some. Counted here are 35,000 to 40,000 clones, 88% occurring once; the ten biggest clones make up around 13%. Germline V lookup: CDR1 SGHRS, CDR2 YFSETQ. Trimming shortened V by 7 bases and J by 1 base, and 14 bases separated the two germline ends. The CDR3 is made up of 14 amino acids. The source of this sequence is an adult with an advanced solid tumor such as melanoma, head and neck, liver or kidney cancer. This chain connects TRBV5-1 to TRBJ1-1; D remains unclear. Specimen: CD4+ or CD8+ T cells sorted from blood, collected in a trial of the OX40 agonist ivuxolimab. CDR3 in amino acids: CASYTFPGNTEAFF. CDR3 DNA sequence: TGCGCCAGCTACACTTTCCCGGGGAACACTGAAGCTTTCTTT.